Sequencing of this TCR beta chain was carried out in a study of blood T cell repertoires in COVID-19. Study-level information: Material from acute and convalescent COVID-19 was sourced from the United States, Italy and Spain.

The table came from immunoSEQ multiplex PCR; TCRdb's copy has only in-frame clones and leaves some out. Of roughly 41,000 clones listed, 88% are singletons. The clonotype originates from a human donor in a cohort sampled during active COVID-19. What was sequenced was peripheral blood.

CDR3: CASSRGANYGYTF. The CDR3 region has the DNA TGTGCCAGCAGTCGAGGAGCTAACTATGGCTACACCTTC. The rearrangement joins TRBV12-3 or TRBV12-4 to TRBJ1-2; unclear D gene. V dropped 5 bases and J dropped 0 bases, with 7 bases sitting between them. The CDR3 is 13 residues long.